The 20 T cell receptor beta chains below were found in one sample sequenced in a study of PD-1 blockade in classical Hodgkin lymphoma. Relapse after autologous stem cell transplantation occurred in every patient, and brentuximab vedotin exposure varied. Sequencing used immunoSEQ multiplex PCR; TCRdb keeps in-frame clones, though not all of them. The sample contains about 46,000 clones, over 60% of which appear only once. The specimen was peripheral blood mononuclear cells (PBMCs), collected before the second cycle of nivolumab. These receptors were collected from a human donor with classical Hodgkin lymphoma.

CDR3 bases: TGTGCCAGCAGCCGCTCCGACTCCCGGGATACGCAGTATTTT. This translates into CASSRSDSRDTQYF. The chain couples TRBV4-2 to TRBJ2-3; D remains unclear. The germline V and J ends were trimmed by 4 bases and 6 bases, with 14 bases remaining between them. The length of the CDR3 is 14 residues. Germline CDR1 is LGHNA and CDR2 is YNFKEQ.

The chain employs TRBV10-3 and TRBJ1-4; D unresolved. V lost 2 bases, J lost 0 bases, and 7 bases lay in between. The CDR3 runs to 15 residues. Germline V CDR1 and CDR2: ENHRY, SYGVKD. The chain's CDR3 is CAISEVGATNEKLFF. In DNA, the CDR3 is TGTGCCATCAGTGAGGTCGGGGCAACTAATGAAAAACTGTTTTTT.

This clone appeared a single time. A single base separates this from a much larger clone, so it may be a read error. The rearrangement joins TRBV6-6 to TRBJ2-7; no definite D call. Germline V gives CDR1 MNHNY, CDR2 SVGAGI (reference sequence). Trimming removed 4 bases at V and 2 bases at J, with 3 bases between. CDR3 size: 11 residues. CDR3 residues: CASSSPYEQYF. CDR3 nucleotides: TGTGCCAGCAGTTCCCCCTACGAGCAGTACTTC.

The chain recombines TRBV15 with TRBJ1-2; maybe TRBD1 (6 bases). The germline V and J ends were trimmed by 5 bases and 4 bases, with 20 bases remaining between them. The CDR3 runs 16 residues. Germline CDR1 is LNHNV and CDR2 is YYDKDF (reference sequence). This chain's CDR3 is CATSVEEGGRGYGYTF. The CDR3 DNA reads TGTGCCACCAGCGTCGAGGAGGGGGGGCGAGGCTATGGCTACACCTTC.

To note about this clone: The same CDR3 is also encoded by other DNA sequences in this sample. The rearrangement uses TRBV7-2 and TRBJ1-5, with D unresolved. Germline-derived CDR1 and CDR2 are SGHTA and FQGNSA. V lost 0 bases and J 0 bases, leaving 6 bases between the germline ends. CDR3 length equals 15 residues. This CDR3 reads CASSLAGYSNQPQHF. CDR3 sequence (DNA): TGTGCCAGCAGCTTAGCCGGGTATAGCAATCAGCCCCAGCATTTT.

This clone was observed a handful of times. The chain has TRBV27 and TRBJ1-2; D is undetermined. This CDR3 region has 14 residues. V was trimmed by 3 bases and J by 8 bases, leaving 16 bases between them. Per germline, CDR1 MNHEY and CDR2 SMNVEV (reference sequence). This CDR3 reads CASSFLEGGRGYTF. The CDR3, as DNA: TGTGCCAGCAGTTTCTTGGAGGGCGGTAGGGGCTACACCTTC.

This chain links TRBV4-2 with TRBJ1-1; D is unclear. V was trimmed by 4 bases and J by 5 bases, leaving 20 bases between them. Per germline, CDR1 LGHNA and CDR2 YNFKEQ. The CDR3 covers 16 residues. The CDR3 region is CASSPTFKDLRTEAFF. The CDR3 nucleotides are TGTGCCAGCAGCCCCACTTTTAAGGATTTGAGGACTGAAGCTTTCTTT.

The chain carries TRBV5-1 and TRBJ2-7, with TRBD2 matching over 8 bases. This CDR3 is 15 amino acids long. The V and J ends lost 0 bases and 7 bases, in that order; junction bases with no gene match: 9. CDR1 and CDR2 from the germline V gene are SGHRS and YFSETQ. The CDR3 DNA reads TGCGCCAGCAGCTTGGCTCTTAGCGGGACCTTGGAGCAGTACTTC. This gives the protein CASSLALSGTLEQYF.

V and J are TRBV18 and TRBJ1-5; D is unclear. The CDR3 spans 15 residues. V dropped 2 bases and J dropped 5 bases, with 13 bases sitting between them. Germline assignment: CDR1 KGHSH and CDR2 LQKENI. The CDR3 DNA sequence: TGTGCCAGCTCACCAACGAGTAGCGGGGATCAGCCCCAGCATTTT. Its protein is CASSPTSSGDQPQHF.

The chain uses TRBV7-8 and TRBJ2-1; 8 bases are shared with TRBD2. The CDR3 length is 15 residues. The V segment lost 3 bases and the J segment 3 bases; nucleotides outside the gene matches: 4. The germline V gene has CDR1 SGHVS and CDR2 FQNEAQ. The CDR3 DNA is TGTGCCAGCAGCTTTAGCGGGGATCGCTACAATGAGCAGTTCTTC. This codes for CASSFSGDRYNEQFF. The variable domain in full, with the rest retrieved from reference TRBV7-8 and TRBJ2-1, is GAGVSQSPRYKVAKRGQDVALRCDPISGHVSLFWYQQALGQGPEFLTYFQNEAQLDKSGLPSDRFFAERPEGSVSTLKIQRTQQEDSAVYLCASSFSGDRYNEQFFGPGTRLTVL.

This chain connects TRBV4-3 to TRBJ1-6; 7 nucleotides match TRBD1. CDR3 length equals 13 residues. Per the germline V gene, CDR1 is LGHNA and CDR2 is YSLEER. V dropped 8 bases and J dropped 10; count of bases not matched to a gene: 8. For the CDR3, the DNA is TGCGCCAGCCGGACAGGAGAGGACTCACCCCTCCACTTT. Protein: CASRTGEDSPLHF.

The table lists this clone with a few counts. The chain links TRBV5-4 to TRBJ2-4; D is undetermined. V was cut by 2 bases and J by 6 bases, with 18 bases left in between. CDR3 length: 16 residues. Germline loops: CDR1 SGHNT, CDR2 YYREEE (reference sequence). The CDR3 sequence is CASSLDIRQLGNIQYF. The CDR3 DNA sequence: TGTGCCAGCAGCTTAGACATTCGGCAGTTGGGAAACATTCAGTACTTC. Full variable domain (missing parts from reference TRBV5-4 and TRBJ2-4): ETGVTQSPTHLIKTRGQQVTLRCSSQSGHNTVSWYQQALGQGPQFIFQYYREEENGRGNFPPRFSGLQFPNYSSELNVNALELDDSALYLCASSLDIRQLGNIQYFGAGTRLSVL.

V gene TRBV30 combines with J gene TRBJ1-1; D uncertain. V gave up 3 bases and J gave up 9 bases, with 14 bases separating them. This CDR3 comprises 12 residues. From germline, CDR1 is GTSNPN and CDR2 SVGIG (reference sequence). This chain's CDR3 is CAWSEGRLKAFF. In DNA, the CDR3 is TGTGCCTGGAGCGAAGGACGGTTGAAAGCTTTCTTT. Combining the CDR3 with reference TRBV30 and TRBJ1-1 gives the whole variable domain SQTIHQWPATLVQPVGSPLSLECTVEGTSNPNLYWYRQAAGRGLQLLFYSVGIGQISSEVPQNLSASRPQDRQFILSSKKLLLSDSGFYLCAWSEGRLKAFFGQGTRLTVV.

For the CDR3, the DNA is TGTGCCAGCTCACCAATACTAGCGGAGCTGAACACCGGGGAGCTGTTTTTT. It specifies CASSPILAELNTGELFF. This chain connects TRBV18 to TRBJ2-2, with 8 bases lining up with TRBD2. The germline V gene encodes CDR1 KGHSH and CDR2 LQKENI. Trimming took 2 bases from V and 1 from J; bases not matched to a gene: 6. The length of the CDR3 is 17 residues.

The V gene is TRBV6-1, the J gene TRBJ1-2; a possible D gene is TRBD1 (6 bases). Deletions cut 3 bases from V and 7 bases from J, with 18 bases between. From germline, CDR1 is MNHNS and CDR2 SASEGT. This CDR3 is built from 15 residues. For the CDR3, the DNA is TGTGCCAGCAGTGAGATTTTGGGACACGGCCTTGGCTACACCTTC. Residues: CASSEILGHGLGYTF.

The rearrangement uses TRBV6-5 and TRBJ2-7; 7 nucleotides agree with TRBD2. CDR3 length: 16 residues. Germline CDR1 MNHEY, CDR2 SVGAGI. V trimming: 4 bases; J trimming: 1 base; junction bases outside the gene matches: 10. For the CDR3, the DNA is TGTGCCAGCAGTTCGGTACCGCGGGGGAATTCCTACGAGCAGTACTTC. Its protein is CASSSVPRGNSYEQYF.

The chain joins TRBV21-1 to TRBJ2-5; whether TRBD1, the table's D call, matches the DNA was not checked. TRBV21-1 is assigned pseudogene status. The CDR3 has 19 amino acids. The CDR3, as DNA: TGTGCCAGCAGCAAAGGGCACAGGGGGCGCAGGGTGGCCCAAGAGACCCAGTACTTC. The encoded protein is CASSKGHRGRRVAQETQYF.

In this sample, this clone turned up once. The chain is built from TRBV30 and TRBJ2-1, with 12 nucleotides matching TRBD2. This CDR3 has 15 amino acids. Trimming at V came to 1 base and at J to 4 bases, leaving 2 bases not matched to a gene. The V gene's germline CDR1 is GTSNPN and CDR2 SVGIG (reference sequence). The CDR3 coding sequence is TGTGCCTGGAGTGGGACTAGCGGGATGTACAATGAGCAGTTCTTC. Protein: CAWSGTSGMYNEQFF.

The J gene is TRBJ2-5, the V gene TRBV2, with 8 bases identical to TRBD2. The V segment lost 6 bases and the J segment 4 bases; nucleotides outside the gene matches: 10. This CDR3 contains 15 residues. Germline V gene sequence: CDR1 SNHLY, CDR2 FYNNEI. The CDR3 DNA reads as TGTGCCAGCAGGAACCCCGGGACTAGGGGAGAGACCCAGTACTTC. Residues: CASRNPGTRGETQYF.

V is TRBV7-3 and J is TRBJ2-7; possibly TRBD1 for D (5 bases). Germline V lookup: CDR1 SGHTA, CDR2 FQGTGA. This CDR3 is 13 amino acids long. V was cut by 5 bases and J by 1 base, with 9 bases left in between. The CDR3 sequence: CASSKTVSYEQYF. The CDR3 region has the DNA TGTGCCAGCAGCAAGACAGTGTCCTACGAGCAGTACTTC.